This T cell receptor (beta chain) stems from a study of regulatory T cells in long-lasting Graves disease. Trimming shortened V by 7 bases and J by 5 bases, and 13 bases separated the two germline ends. The CDR3 is 12 residues long. CDR1 and CDR2 from the germline V gene are DFQATT and SNEGSKA (reference sequence). This clonotype has a count of ten or more. Time point noted: newly diagnosed GD, antithyroid drugs for less than 3 months. PBMC RNA served as the TCR library source. According to the study, TCR beta libraries were built with iRepertoire HTBI primers and CDR3-region Arm-PCR. TCRdb re-derived calls from the multiplex PCR reads in MiXCR, one entry per CDR3 protein. Altogether 680,000 or so distinct CDR3 sequences are present, about 16% being singletons, with the ten largest covering approximately 20%. The sample was also linked to a second study, of T cells in Graves' hyperthyroidism and ophthalmopathy.

This TCR came from a woman aged 25-40 years with Graves disease. The V gene is TRBV20-1, the J gene TRBJ2-3, with D perhaps matching TRBD2 (6 bases). The sequencing here drew on peripheral blood mononuclear cells (PBMCs), taken at new diagnosis, from a patient treated with antithyroid drugs. CDR3 sequence reads: CSVNRELDTQYF. CDR3 DNA sequence: TGCAGTGTCAATCGGGAGTTAGATACGCAGTATTTT.